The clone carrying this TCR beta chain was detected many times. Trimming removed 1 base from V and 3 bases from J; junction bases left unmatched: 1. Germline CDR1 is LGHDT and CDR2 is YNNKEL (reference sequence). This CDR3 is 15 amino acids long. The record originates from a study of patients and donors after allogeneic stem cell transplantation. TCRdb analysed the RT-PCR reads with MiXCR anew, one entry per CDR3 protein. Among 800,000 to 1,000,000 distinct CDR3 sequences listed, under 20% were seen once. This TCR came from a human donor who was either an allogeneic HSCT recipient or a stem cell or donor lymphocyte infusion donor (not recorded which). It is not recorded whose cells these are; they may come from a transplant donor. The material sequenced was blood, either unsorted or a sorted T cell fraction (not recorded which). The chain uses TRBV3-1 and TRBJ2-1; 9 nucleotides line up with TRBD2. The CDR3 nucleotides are TGTGCCAGCAGCCAAGGCGGGGGGGTCTACAATGAGCAGTTCTTC. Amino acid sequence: CASSQGGGVYNEQFF.